This TCR beta chain was profiled in a study of naive and memory T cell subsets (dated by TCRdb to 2017 to 2019). Regarding the complete study: According to the figure summarizing the samples, there were ten or so blood donors, 7 tuberculin skin test biopsies and 3 saline control biopsies. Skin biopsies were collected from tuberculin skin test sites or from saline-injected control sites and were processed for RNA extraction as previously described. PCR2 was typically a SYBR Green qPCR stopped at a set threshold; low-input samples could instead use end-point PCR (around 6 cycles). Study-level results and caveats: TCR sequences were reportedly recovered from both types of skin biopsy, with far more TCRs being found at tuberculin skin test sites. The RNA-based method was acknowledged to be potentially sensitive to changes in TCR transcripts with T cell activation and differentiation. The larger number of TCRs found at tuberculin skin test sites was interpreted as T cell infiltration of a delayed type IV hypersensitivity reaction. The paper did not give details of skin biopsy collection and RNA processing, instead referencing earlier studies for those details.

Library prep was done by UMI-ligation and nested PCR. The ligated cDNA was amplified by four rounds of PCR, in which nested alpha and beta constant region primers were used together with the SP2 primer. For the blood and skin samples, TCR RNA was reverse transcribed with SuperScript IV using primers for the alpha and beta constant regions. Using T4 RNA ligase 1, an oligonucleotide carrying both the Illumina SP2 primer and a UMI was ligated onto the 3' end of the cDNA. The 12-nucleotide UMI consisted of two random hexamers with an eight-base spacer between the hexamers to prevent hairpin formation. From the second PCR onward, the TCR alpha and beta chain libraries were handled separately, and dual indexing was used for multiplexing. After pooling, the indexed libraries were analyzed by capillary electrophoresis and sequenced on either an Illumina MiSeq or NextSeq. PhiX DNA at roughly 5-7.5% was added to the libraries to raise base diversity and improve cluster recognition. The original pipeline was this. UMIs were extracted from read 2 by Demultiplexor and combined with the TCR sequence from read 1, and reads were split according to sample indices. Decombinator identified V and J genes and V-J junctions, assigning each TCR a five-part identifier including V and J deletions. Collapsinator relied on UMIs to correct both sequencing errors and PCR amplification heterogeneity, producing a UMI-based abundance for each TCR. CDR3Translator turned identifiers into nucleotide sequence, translated that sequence into amino acids, and pulled out CDR3 regions based on terminal motifs. Error-corrected alpha and beta TCR counts from blood and skin were compared after normalization to input RNA amount. TCRdb itself trimmed the public reads at Q25 with fastp, ran MiXCR and retained productive beta chains. Duplicate CDR3 protein sequences are folded into a single record with the most common DNA and genes. TCRdb's processing, not the authors', yielded these V and J calls. A total of 20,000 to 25,000 distinct CDR3 sequences appear in this sample, approximately 5.7% of them only once. More than 5.5% of the sample belongs to the ten largest clones.

V is shortened by 0 bases, J by 1 base, and the region joining them spans 6 bases. The germline V gene (reference sequence) supplies CDR1 MNHNY and CDR2 SVGAGI. The CDR3, cysteine through phenylalanine, is 14 amino acids long. The CDR3 DNA has 42 bases and is translated from base 1. The sample's treatment or condition label, in plain terms: skin biopsy from PPD injection site in Mantoux-positive individual. Using 3' ligation of a UMI-containing oligonucleotide to TCR cDNA, the study laid out a robust and sensitive protocol to amplify, sequence and analyze TCRs. In individuals with a positive Mantoux test, tuberculin skin test biopsies were taken from sites that had been injected with PPD. Before reverse transcription, total RNA that had not been cell sorted was treated with RQ1 DNase, with a target input of about 1 to 1000 ng. Skin biopsy and whole blood libraries were made to test pipeline robustness in samples where T cells form a minority population.

This clonotype has a count of ten or more. Its antigen specificity is not known. The input lacks base qualities; no much larger clone sits a single base away. The sequence was obtained from an adult in good health. Sequenced material: skin, taken from a tuberculin skin test site. The V gene is TRBV6-6 and the J gene is TRBJ1-1; the D gene identity is not certain. The CDR3 region reads CASSYSGRNTEAFF. The DNA is TGTGCCAGCAGTTACTCAGGGAGGAACACTGAAGCTTTCTTT.